The source of this T cell receptor beta chain is a study of T-cell memory formation after mild COVID-19. TCRdb independently ran MiXCR on the 5' RACE reads; one entry per CDR3 protein. The table has hundreds of thousands of distinct CDR3 sequences, about 19% seen once. The CDR3 runs 16 residues. The germline V and J ends were trimmed by 5 bases and 8 bases, with 22 bases remaining between them. The V gene's germline CDR1 is SGHTS and CDR2 YDEGEE. The V call is TRBV5-8, the J call TRBJ1-4; weak D call: TRBD1 (6 bases). This clonotype originated in an adult woman who had mild COVID-19 (a few samples of this study predate the infection). Cell type and time point are not known. The specimen sequenced was PBMCs or a T cell subset sorted from them (not recorded which). CDR3 in amino acids: CASSSGAGVRGEKLFF. The DNA of the CDR3 is TGTGCCAGCAGTTCCGGCGCAGGGGTCCGGGGGGAAAAACTGTTTTTT.